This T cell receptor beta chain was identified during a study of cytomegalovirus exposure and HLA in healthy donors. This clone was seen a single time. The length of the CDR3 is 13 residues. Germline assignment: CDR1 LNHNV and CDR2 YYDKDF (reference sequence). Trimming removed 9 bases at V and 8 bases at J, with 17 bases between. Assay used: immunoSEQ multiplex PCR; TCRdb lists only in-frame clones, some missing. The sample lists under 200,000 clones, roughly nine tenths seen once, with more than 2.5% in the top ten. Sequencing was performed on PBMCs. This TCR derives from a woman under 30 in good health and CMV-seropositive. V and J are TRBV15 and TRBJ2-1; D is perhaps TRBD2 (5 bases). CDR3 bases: TGTGCCACAGCGGAAGCTACCGTCGATGAGCAGTTCTTC. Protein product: CATAEATVDEQFF.